The text below deals with one T cell receptor beta chain. Its antigen remains unknown. This entry comes from a study of beta chain features in type 1 diabetes. Whole-study findings and limits: Shorter TCRB CDR3s, moderately but significantly so, marked every one of the four CD4+ subsets in Type 1 diabetes patients.

Sequencing targeted expressed TCRB transcripts, as all isolated RNA had been reverse transcribed. Assay used: immunoSEQ multiplex PCR; TCRdb lists only in-frame clones, some missing. The sample lists about 240,000 clones, more than 11% seen once, with just under 0.02% in the top ten. CDR3 length: 17 amino acids. Per germline, CDR1 SGHAT and CDR2 FQNNGV. V was cut by 3 bases and J by 1 base, with 17 bases left in between. Sequenced sample: naive CD4+ T cells from blood. The TCR was taken from a man aged 30-40 years with type 1 diabetes. The V and J genes are TRBV11-2 and TRBJ2-3, with D maybe TRBD2 (7 bases). DNA of the CDR3: TGTGCCAGCAGCTTTGCCCCCGGCGGGGGCGGCACAGATACGCAGTATTTT. This encodes CASSFAPGGGGTDTQYF. Full variable domain (rest looked up from reference TRBV11-2 and TRBJ2-3): EAGVAQSPRYKIIEKRQSVAFWCNPISGHATLYWYQQILGQGPKLLIQFQNNGVVDDSQLPKDRFSAERLKGVDSTLKIQPAKLEDSAVYLCASSFAPGGGGTDTQYFGPGTRLTVL.